Sequencing of this T cell receptor (beta chain) was carried out in a study of human T cells and chemical hapten exposure. Study-wide context: Patients were given diphenylcyclopropenone on the scalp weekly across the roughly 25-week study. Findings and limits, study-wide: The formation of large CDR3 similarity clusters by expanded TCRs significantly exceeded that of controls.

Time point noted: pre-sensitization, week 0. Treatment defined: therapeutic diphenylcyclopropenone sensitization with weekly scalp DPC. Someone pulled total RNA out of unfractionated whole blood. The CDR3 contains 17 residues. Per the germline V gene, CDR1 is DFQATT and CDR2 is SNEGSKA (reference sequence). V lost 3 bases to trimming and J lost 7 bases; unmatched junction nucleotides: 16. In its sample, this clonotype was seen many times. Its target is not known. MiXCR, applied by TCRdb to the RACE reads, yields one record per CDR3 protein. The table includes some 250,000 distinct CDR3 sequences, almost 8% detected once.

The starting material was whole blood, obtained in connection with sensitization to the hapten diphenylcyclopropenone (DPC). This chain uses TRBV20-1 with TRBJ2-1, with 9 bases that match TRBD1. This TCR came from a man aged 18-30 years with alopecia areata. Some clones in this sample may be carry-over from other donors' samples. Here the CDR3 reads CSASPDTGTGSGNEQFF. CDR3 DNA: TGCAGTGCTAGTCCCGATACCGGGACAGGGTCGGGTAATGAGCAGTTCTTC.